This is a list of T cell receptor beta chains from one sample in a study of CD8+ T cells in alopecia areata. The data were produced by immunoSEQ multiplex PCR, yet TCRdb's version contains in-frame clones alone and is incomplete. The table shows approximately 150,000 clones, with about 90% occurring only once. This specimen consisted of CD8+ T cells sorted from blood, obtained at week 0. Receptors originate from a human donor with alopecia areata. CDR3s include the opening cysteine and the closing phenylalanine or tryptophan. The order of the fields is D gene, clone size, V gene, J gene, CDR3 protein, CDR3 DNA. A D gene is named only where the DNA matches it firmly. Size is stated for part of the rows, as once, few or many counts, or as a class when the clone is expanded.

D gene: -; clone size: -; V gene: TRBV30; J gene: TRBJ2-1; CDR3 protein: CAWSFGTDSYNEQFF; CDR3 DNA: TGTGCCTGGAGTTTCGGGACGGATTCCTACAATGAGCAGTTCTTC
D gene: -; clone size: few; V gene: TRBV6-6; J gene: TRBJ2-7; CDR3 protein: CASSYGGADFEQYF; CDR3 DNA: TGTGCCAGCAGTTACGGGGGGGCGGATTTCGAGCAGTACTTC
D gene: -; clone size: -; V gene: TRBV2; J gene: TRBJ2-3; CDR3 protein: CARGFPDTQYF; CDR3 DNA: TGTGCCAGGGGGTTTCCAGATACGCAGTATTTT
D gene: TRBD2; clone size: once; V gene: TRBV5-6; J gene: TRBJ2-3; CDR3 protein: CASSLEAGGHTDTQYF; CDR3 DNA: TGTGCCAGCAGCCTAGAAGCGGGGGGGCACACAGATACGCAGTATTTT
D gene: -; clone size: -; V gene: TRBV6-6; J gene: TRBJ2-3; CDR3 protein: CASSYPQGPSTDTQYF; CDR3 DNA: TGTGCCAGCAGTTACCCACAGGGCCCTAGCACAGATACGCAGTATTTT
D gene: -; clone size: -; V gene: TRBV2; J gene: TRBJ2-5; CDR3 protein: CASRGETQYF; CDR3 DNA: TGTGCCAGCAGGGGGGAGACCCAGTACTTC
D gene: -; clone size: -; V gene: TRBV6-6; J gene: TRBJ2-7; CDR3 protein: CASSGREGEQYF; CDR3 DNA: TGTGCCAGCAGCGGCAGGGAAGGAGAGCAGTACTTC
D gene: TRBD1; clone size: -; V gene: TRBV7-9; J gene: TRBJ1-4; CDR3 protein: CASSTSGQGIWKLFF; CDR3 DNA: TGTGCCAGCAGCACCTCTGGACAGGGGATATGGAAACTGTTTTTT
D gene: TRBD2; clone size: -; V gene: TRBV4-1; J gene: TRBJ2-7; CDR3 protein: CASSQEKREGLYEQYF; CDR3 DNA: TGCGCCAGCAGCCAAGAAAAGCGGGAGGGACTCTACGAGCAGTACTTC
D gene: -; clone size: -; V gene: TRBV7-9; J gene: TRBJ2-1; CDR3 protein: CASARGGNYNEQFF; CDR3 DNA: TGTGCCAGCGCCCGAGGGGGGAACTACAATGAGCAGTTCTTC
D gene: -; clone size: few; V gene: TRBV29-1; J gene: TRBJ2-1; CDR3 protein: CSVSDRVEQFF; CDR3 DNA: TGCAGCGTCTCGGACCGGGTAGAGCAGTTCTTC
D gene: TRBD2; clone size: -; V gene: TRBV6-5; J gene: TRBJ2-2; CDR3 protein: CASKNSGLTGELFF; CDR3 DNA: TGTGCCAGCAAGAATAGCGGGCTCACCGGGGAGCTGTTTTTT
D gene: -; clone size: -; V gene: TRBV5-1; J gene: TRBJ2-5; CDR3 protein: CASSSSGTDQETQYF; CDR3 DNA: TGCGCCAGCAGCTCGTCCGGGACGGACCAAGAGACCCAGTACTTC
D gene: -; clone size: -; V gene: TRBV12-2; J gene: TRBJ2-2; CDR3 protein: CASRLAGLAANTGELFF; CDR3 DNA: TGTGCAAGTCGCTTAGCAGGGCTAGCGGCGAACACCGGGGAGCTGTTTTTT
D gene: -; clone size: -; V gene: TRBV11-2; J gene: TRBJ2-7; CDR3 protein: CASSPPEAYEQYF; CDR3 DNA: TGTGCCAGCAGCCCGCCGGAGGCCTACGAGCAGTACTTC
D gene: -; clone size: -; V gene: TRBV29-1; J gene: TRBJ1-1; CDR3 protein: CSVEDRGFEAFF; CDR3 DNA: TGCAGCGTTGAAGATCGAGGGTTTGAAGCTTTCTTT
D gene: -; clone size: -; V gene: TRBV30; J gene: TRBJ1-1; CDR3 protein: CAWSRGAAEAFF; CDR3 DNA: TGTGCCTGGAGTCGAGGGGCAGCTGAAGCTTTCTTT
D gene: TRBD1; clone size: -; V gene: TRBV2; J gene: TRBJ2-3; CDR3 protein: CASSERDRSTDTQYF; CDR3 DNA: TGTGCCAGCAGTGAACGGGACAGGAGCACAGATACGCAGTATTTT
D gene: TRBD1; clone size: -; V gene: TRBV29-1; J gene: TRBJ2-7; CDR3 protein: CSVVGTGGSYEQYF; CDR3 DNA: TGCAGCGTTGTGGGGACAGGGGGATCCTACGAGCAGTACTTC
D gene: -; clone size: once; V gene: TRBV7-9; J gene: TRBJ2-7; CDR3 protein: CASSRYPGAFIYEQYF; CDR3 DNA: TGTGCCAGCAGCCGATACCCGGGAGCCTTCATCTACGAGCAGTACTTC
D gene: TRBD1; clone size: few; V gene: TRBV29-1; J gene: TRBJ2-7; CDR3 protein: CSVVGQGISEQYF; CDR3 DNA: TGCAGCGTTGTGGGACAGGGGATAAGCGAGCAGTACTTC
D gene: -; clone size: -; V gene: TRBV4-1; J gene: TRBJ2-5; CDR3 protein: CASSAGLLQETQYF; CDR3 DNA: TGCGCCAGCAGCGCCGGCCTTCTTCAAGAGACCCAGTACTTC
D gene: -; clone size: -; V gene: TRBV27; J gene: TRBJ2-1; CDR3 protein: CASSFWGGSSYNEQFF; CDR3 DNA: TGTGCCAGCAGTTTTTGGGGTGGGAGCTCCTACAATGAGCAGTTCTTC
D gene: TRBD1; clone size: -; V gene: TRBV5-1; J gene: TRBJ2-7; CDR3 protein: CASSLGTGAYEQYF; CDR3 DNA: TGCGCCAGCAGCTTGGGGACAGGCGCCTACGAGCAGTACTTC
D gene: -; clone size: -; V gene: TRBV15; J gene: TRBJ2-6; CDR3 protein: CATSPRPTGTGANVLTF; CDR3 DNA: TGTGCCACCAGCCCAAGACCTACAGGGACTGGGGCCAACGTCCTGACTTTC
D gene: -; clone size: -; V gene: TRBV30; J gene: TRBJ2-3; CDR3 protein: CGWAGRIRTDTQYF; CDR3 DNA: TGTGGCTGGGCAGGTCGGATTCGCACAGATACGCAGTATTTT
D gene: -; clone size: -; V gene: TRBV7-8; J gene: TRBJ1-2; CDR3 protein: CASSATIQGTDYGYTF; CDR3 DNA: TGTGCCAGCAGCGCTACGATACAGGGAACAGACTATGGCTACACCTTC
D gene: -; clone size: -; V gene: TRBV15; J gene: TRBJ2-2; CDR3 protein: CATSRDLTGQGSGELFF; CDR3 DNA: TGTGCCACCAGCAGAGATCTCACGGGGCAGGGGTCCGGGGAGCTGTTTTTT
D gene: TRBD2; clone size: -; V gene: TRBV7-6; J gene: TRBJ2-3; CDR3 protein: CASSSWTSGDTDTQYF; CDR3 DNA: TGTGCCAGCAGCTCGTGGACTAGCGGGGACACAGATACGCAGTATTTT
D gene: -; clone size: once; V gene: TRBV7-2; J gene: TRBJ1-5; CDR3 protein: CASSFYTGNQPQHF; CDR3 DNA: TGTGCCAGCAGCTTTTATACAGGGAATCAGCCCCAGCATTTT
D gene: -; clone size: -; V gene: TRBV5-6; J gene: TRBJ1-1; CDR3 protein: CASSSVRTGNTEAFF; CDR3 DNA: TGTGCCAGCAGTTCGGTCCGGACGGGGAACACTGAAGCTTTCTTT
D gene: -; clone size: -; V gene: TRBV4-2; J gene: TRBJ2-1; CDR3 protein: CASRNDNEQFF; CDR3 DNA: TGTGCCAGCAGGAACGACAATGAGCAGTTCTTC
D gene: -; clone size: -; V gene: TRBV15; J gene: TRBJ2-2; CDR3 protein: CATSKGATGELFF; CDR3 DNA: TGTGCCACCAGCAAGGGCGCGACCGGGGAGCTGTTTTTT
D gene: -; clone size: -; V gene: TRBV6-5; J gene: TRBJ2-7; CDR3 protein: CASSAGGRRHEQYF; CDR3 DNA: TGTGCCAGCAGCGCGGGTGGCAGGAGGCACGAGCAGTACTTC
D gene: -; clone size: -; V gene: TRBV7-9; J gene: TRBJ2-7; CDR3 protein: CASSLVRGVSSYEQYF; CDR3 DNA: TGTGCCAGCAGCTTAGTGAGAGGGGTTAGCTCCTACGAGCAGTACTTC
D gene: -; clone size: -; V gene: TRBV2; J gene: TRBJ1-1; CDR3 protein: CASRNVPENTEAFF; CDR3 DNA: TGTGCCAGCAGGAACGTACCCGAGAACACTGAAGCTTTCTTT
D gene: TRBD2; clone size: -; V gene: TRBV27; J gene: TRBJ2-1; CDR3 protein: CASSSSTAGVEQFF; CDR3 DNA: TGTGCCAGCAGTTCCTCCACAGCGGGAGTTGAGCAGTTCTTC
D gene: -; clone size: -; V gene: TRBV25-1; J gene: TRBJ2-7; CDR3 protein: CASSDRERDEQYF; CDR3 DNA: TGTGCCAGCTCCGACAGGGAGCGGGACGAGCAGTACTTC
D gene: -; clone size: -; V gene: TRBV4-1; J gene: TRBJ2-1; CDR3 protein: CASSGGIETRNEQFF; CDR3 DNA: TGCGCCAGCAGCGGCGGGATTGAAACACGGAATGAGCAGTTCTTC
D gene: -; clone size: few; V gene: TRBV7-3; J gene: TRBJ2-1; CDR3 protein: CASSPTNLATNEQFF; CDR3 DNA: TGTGCCAGCAGTCCAACCAATCTAGCGACCAATGAGCAGTTCTTC
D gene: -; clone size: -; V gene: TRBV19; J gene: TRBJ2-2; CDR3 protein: CASSIGENTGELFF; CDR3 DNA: TGTGCCAGTAGTATTGGTGAAAACACCGGGGAGCTGTTTTTT
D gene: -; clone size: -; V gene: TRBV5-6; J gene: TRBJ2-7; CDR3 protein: CASSLIDEQYF; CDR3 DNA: TGTGCCAGCAGCTTGATCGACGAGCAGTACTTC
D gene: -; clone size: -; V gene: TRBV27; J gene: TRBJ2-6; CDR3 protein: CASSPSRESGANVLTF; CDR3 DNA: TGTGCCAGCAGCCCGTCAAGGGAATCAGGGGCCAACGTCCTGACTTTC
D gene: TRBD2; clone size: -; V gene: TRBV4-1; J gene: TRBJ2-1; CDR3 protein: CASSQRLADYNEQFF; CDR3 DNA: TGCGCCAGCAGCCAGAGACTAGCGGACTACAATGAGCAGTTCTTC
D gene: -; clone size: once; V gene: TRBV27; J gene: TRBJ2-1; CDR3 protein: CASSPLPSGNEQFF; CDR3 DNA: TGTGCCAGCAGTCCGCTCCCTTCTGGAAATGAGCAGTTCTTC
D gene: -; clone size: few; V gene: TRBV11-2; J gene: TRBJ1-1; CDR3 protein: CASSLDSAEAFF; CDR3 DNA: TGTGCCAGCAGCTTAGATTCCGCTGAAGCTTTCTTT
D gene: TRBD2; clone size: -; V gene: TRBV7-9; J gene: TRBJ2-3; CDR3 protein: CASSPPSGRDTDTQYF; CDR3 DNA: TGTGCCAGCAGCCCCCCTAGCGGGAGGGACACAGATACGCAGTATTTT
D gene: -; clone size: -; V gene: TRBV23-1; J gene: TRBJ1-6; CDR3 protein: CASSQSSTDPYNSPLHF; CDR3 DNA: TGCGCCAGCAGTCAATCCTCTACAGACCCATATAATTCACCCCTCCACTTT
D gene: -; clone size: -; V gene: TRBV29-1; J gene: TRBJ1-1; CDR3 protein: CSVDEQGSNTEAFF; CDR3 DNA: TGCAGCGTTGATGAACAGGGTTCGAACACTGAAGCTTTCTTT
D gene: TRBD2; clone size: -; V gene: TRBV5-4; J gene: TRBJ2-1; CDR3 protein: CASSLALAGGRSAYNEQFF; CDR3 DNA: TGTGCCAGCAGCTTGGCCCTAGCGGGGGGACGAAGTGCCTACAATGAGCAGTTCTTC
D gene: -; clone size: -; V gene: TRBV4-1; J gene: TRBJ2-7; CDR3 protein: CASSPTGKSGEQYF; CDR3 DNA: TGCGCCAGCAGCCCCACAGGGAAGTCGGGCGAGCAGTACTTC
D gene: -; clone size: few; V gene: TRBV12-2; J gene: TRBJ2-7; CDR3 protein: CASRGGQGSYEQYF; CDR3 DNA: TGTGCAAGTCGCGGAGGACAGGGCTCCTACGAGCAGTACTTC
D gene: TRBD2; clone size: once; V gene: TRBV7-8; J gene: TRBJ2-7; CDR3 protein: CASSSGTSGQLRYF; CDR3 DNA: TGTGCCAGCAGCTCCGGGACTAGCGGCCAATTGCGGTACTTC
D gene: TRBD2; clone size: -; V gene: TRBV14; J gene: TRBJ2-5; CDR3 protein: CASSQDLAGNQETQYF; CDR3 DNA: TGTGCCAGCAGCCAAGATCTAGCGGGGAATCAAGAGACCCAGTACTTC
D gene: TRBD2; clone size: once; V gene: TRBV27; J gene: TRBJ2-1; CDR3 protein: CASSPNSGRSYNEQFF; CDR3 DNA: TGTGCCAGCAGTCCCAATAGCGGGAGATCCTACAATGAGCAGTTCTTC
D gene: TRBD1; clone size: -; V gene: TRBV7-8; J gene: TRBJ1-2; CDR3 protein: CASSLVQGGINYGYTF; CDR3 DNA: TGTGCCAGCAGCTTAGTCCAGGGGGGGATTAACTATGGCTACACCTTC
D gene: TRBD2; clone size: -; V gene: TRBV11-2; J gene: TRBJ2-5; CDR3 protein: CASSSAGRNPQETQYF; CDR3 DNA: TGTGCCAGCAGCTCCGCCGGGAGGAACCCCCAAGAGACCCAGTACTTC
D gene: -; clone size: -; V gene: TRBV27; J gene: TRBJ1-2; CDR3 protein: CASSGGGGGYTF; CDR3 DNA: TGTGCCAGCAGTGGGGGAGGCGGCGGCTACACCTTC
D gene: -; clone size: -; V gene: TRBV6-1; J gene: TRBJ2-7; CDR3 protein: CASSDFGVGTYEQYF; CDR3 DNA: TGTGCCAGCAGTGACTTTGGGGTTGGGACCTACGAGCAGTACTTC